The 23 T cell receptor beta chains below all came from one sample that was sequenced in a study of T cells after yellow fever vaccination. TCRdb processed the 5' RACE reads anew with MiXCR; each CDR3 protein has one entry. This table holds about 57,000 distinct CDR3 sequences, approximately 7.4% found once. Sequencing used CD8+ T cells sorted from PBMCs, obtained 15 days after the yellow fever booster vaccination. Source of these receptors: a man younger than 40 who received the YFV17D yellow fever vaccine.

This clonotype was detected many times. The chain uses TRBV5-5 and TRBJ2-1; 7 nucleotides agree with TRBD2. V shed 2 bases, J shed 2 bases, and the junction held 10 bases outside the gene matches. This CDR3 has 17 amino acids. Germline lookup yields CDR1 SGHKS and CDR2 YYEKEE (reference sequence). In DNA form, the CDR3 reads TGTGCCAGCAGCTTAAGTATAGCGGGCTTGACCTACAATGAGCAGTTCTTC. This codes for CASSLSIAGLTYNEQFF.

There are many counts of this clonotype. The chain links TRBV2 to TRBJ2-2; 8 nucleotides match TRBD2. V was clipped by 6 bases and J by 0 bases; unmatched bases: 3. The CDR3 covers 15 residues. In germline, CDR1 is SNHLY, CDR2 FYNNEI. Here the CDR3 DNA reads TGTGCCAGCAGAGGACTAGCTACGAACACCGGGGAGCTGTTTTTT. It yields the protein CASRGLATNTGELFF.

This clonotype was counted at least ten times. The rearrangement joins TRBV29-1 to TRBJ1-1; D call uncertain. The CDR3 totals 11 residues. Trimming took off 4 bases at V and 5 bases at J, with 8 bases between the two ends. Germline-derived CDR1 and CDR2 are SQVTM and ANQGSEA. This CDR3 reads CSVGPVTEAFF. CDR3 DNA: TGCAGCGTTGGCCCCGTGACTGAAGCTTTCTTT.

This clonotype was observed many times. The gene calls are TRBV29-1 and TRBJ2-1; 8 bases agree with TRBD2. Germline V gene lookup returns CDR1 SQVTM and CDR2 ANQGSEA. The CDR3 covers 13 residues. Losses at the gene ends were 7 bases for V and 7 bases for J; bases not matched to a gene: 9. Here the CDR3 DNA reads TGCAGCGCCTTAGCGGGACCGGGGAATGAGCAGTTCTTC. The encoded protein is CSALAGPGNEQFF.

CDR3 in amino acids: CSARDLGEGVSYEQYF. CDR3 DNA: TGCAGTGCTAGAGATCTGGGTGAGGGAGTCTCCTACGAGCAGTACTTC. V gene TRBV20-1 combines with J gene TRBJ2-7; D may be TRBD2 (5 bases). This CDR3 comprises 16 residues. With 0 bases removed from V and 0 bases from J, the gap between germline ends came to 15 bases. CDR1 and CDR2 (germline): DFQATT, SNEGSKA (reference sequence).

This chain connects TRBV14 to TRBJ2-7; TRBD2 is a possible D gene (7 bases). V dropped 3 bases and J dropped 1 base, with 16 bases sitting between them. Germline CDR1 and CDR2: SGHDN and FVKESK. The CDR3 is 16 residues long. In nucleotides, the CDR3 is TGTGCCAGCAGCCACCTCCAGGGGACTACTTCCTACGAGCAGTACTTC. Translated, it gives CASSHLQGTTSYEQYF.

In its sample, this clonotype was seen many times. The chain couples TRBV7-9 to TRBJ2-7; 7 nucleotides align to TRBD2. CDR3 size: 14 residues. Germline CDR1 reads SEHNR; CDR2 reads FQNEAQ (reference sequence). After removal of 5 bases from V and 3 bases from J, the junction contained 7 bases not matched to a gene. The CDR3 loop reads CASSPREKGYEQYF. DNA of the CDR3: TGTGCCAGCAGCCCGCGGGAGAAAGGCTACGAGCAGTACTTC.

This clonotype occurred many times. V gene TRBV6-5 combines with J gene TRBJ1-1; TRBD1 agrees at 10 bases. V trimming: 6 bases; J trimming: 4 bases; junction bases outside the gene matches: 5. This CDR3 comprises 14 residues. Germline CDR1 reads MNHEY; CDR2 reads SVGAGI. The CDR3 nucleotides are TGTGCCAGCAGGGGCGGGACAGGGGTCACTGAAGCTTTCTTT. Translating it yields CASRGGTGVTEAFF.

This clonotype has ten or more counts. CDR3 DNA: TGCGCCAGCAGTGAAAGGCACACCGGGGAGCTGTTTTTT. Translated: CASSERHTGELFF. V and J are TRBV10-1 and TRBJ2-2; D is undetermined. Trimming stripped 3 bases from V and 3 bases from J, with 5 bases between. Germline V gene lookup returns CDR1 WNHNN and CDR2 SYGVQD (reference sequence). The CDR3 consists of 13 residues.

In its sample, this clonotype was seen many times. The chain uses TRBV7-9 and TRBJ2-1, with D possibly matching TRBD1 (6 bases). CDR1 SEHNR and CDR2 FQNEAQ come from the germline V gene (reference sequence). The CDR3 contains 17 residues. Trimming cost V 1 base and J 7 bases, with 20 bases left between them. DNA for the CDR3: TGTGCCAGCAGCTTAGAAGGGTGGCGACCAAGGGGGAATGAGCAGTTCTTC. It specifies CASSLEGWRPRGNEQFF.

The sample holds many counts of this clonotype. The J gene is TRBJ2-5, the V gene TRBV7-8; D is possibly TRBD2 (6 bases). This CDR3 has 17 residues. Germline values: CDR1 SGHVS, CDR2 FQNEAQ. The V and J ends lost 8 bases and 1 base respectively, with 23 bases between them. The CDR3 is CASFPIGVLAAQETQYF. The CDR3 DNA is TGTGCCAGCTTCCCGATAGGGGTACTAGCTGCCCAAGAGACCCAGTACTTC. The whole variable domain, filled in from reference TRBV7-8 and TRBJ2-5, reads GAGVSQSPRYKVAKRGQDVALRCDPISGHVSLFWYQQALGQGPEFLTYFQNEAQLDKSGLPSDRFFAERPEGSVSTLKIQRTQQEDSAVYLCASFPIGVLAAQETQYFGPGTRLLVL.

This clonotype has a count of ten or more. The chain has TRBV3-1 and TRBJ2-7, with D possibly being TRBD2 (5 bases). The CDR3 sequence is 16 residues long. V was cut by 2 bases and J by 2 bases, with 16 bases left in between. Germline V gene sequence: CDR1 LGHDT, CDR2 YNNKEL (reference sequence). CDR3 sequence: CASSQPLRAPTYEQYF. As DNA, the CDR3 is TGTGCCAGCAGCCAACCCCTGAGGGCACCTACCTACGAGCAGTACTTC.

This clonotype has at least ten counts. The chain uses TRBV14 and TRBJ1-5; no firm D call. Trimming removed 1 base from V and 7 bases from J, with 5 bases in between. Germline loops: CDR1 SGHDN, CDR2 FVKESK. The CDR3 totals 12 residues. CDR3 loop: CASSQGYQPQHF. In DNA form, the CDR3 reads TGTGCCAGCAGCCAAGGTTACCAGCCCCAGCATTTT.

Many counts were recorded for this clonotype. The V and J genes are TRBV27 and TRBJ1-6; 7 bases line up with TRBD1. Germline CDR1 reads MNHEY; CDR2 reads SMNVEV (reference sequence). The V gene end was trimmed by 3 bases and the J gene end by 10 bases; junction bases not matched to a gene: 6. The CDR3 is made up of 14 amino acids. CDR3 sequence: CASSFEGALSPLHF. CDR3 nucleotides: TGTGCCAGCAGTTTTGAGGGGGCATTATCACCCCTCCACTTT.

This clonotype was picked up many times. The chain joins TRBV12-3 or TRBV12-4 to TRBJ2-2; 10 nucleotides line up with TRBD1. CDR3 length equals 14 residues. V lost 3 bases, J lost 6 bases, and 1 base stayed unmatched. The CDR3 sequence is CASSFGTGAGELFF. CDR3 sequence (DNA): TGTGCCAGCAGTTTCGGGACAGGGGCCGGGGAGCTGTTTTTT.

This chain connects TRBV19 to TRBJ1-5; D call uncertain. This CDR3 spans 13 amino acids. Trimming pared 3 bases from V and 7 bases from J, leaving 10 bases between. Germline loops: CDR1 LNHDA, CDR2 SQIVND (reference sequence). As DNA, the CDR3 is TGTGCCAGTAGTATCTTAATGGGGCAGCCCCAGCATTTT. Translated: CASSILMGQPQHF.

By proportion, this clonotype is medium-sized (0.01 to 0.1%). The chain carries TRBV7-2 and TRBJ2-1; 16 nucleotides agree with TRBD2. J lost 9 bases, V lost 9 bases, and 17 bases had no gene match. Germline V lookup: CDR1 SGHTA, CDR2 FQGNSA. The CDR3 contains 18 residues. This CDR3 reads CASLGTSGRVLKHFEQFF. In DNA, the CDR3 is TGTGCCAGTCTGGGGACTAGCGGGAGGGTTCTTAAACACTTTGAGCAGTTCTTC.

Ten or more counts support this clonotype. This chain links TRBV20-1 with TRBJ2-1, with D perhaps TRBD1 (6 bases). CDR3 size: 15 residues. The V end was cut by 6 bases, the J end by 0 bases, with 15 bases between. The germline V gene has CDR1 DFQATT and CDR2 SNEGSKA (reference sequence). Here the CDR3 reads CSAAQGLNSYNEQFF. The CDR3 region has the DNA TGCAGTGCAGCACAGGGTTTGAACTCCTACAATGAGCAGTTCTTC.

This clonotype came up many times. The V call is TRBV7-2, the J call TRBJ2-7; either TRBD1 or TRBD2 may fit D (5 bases each). Per germline, CDR1 SGHTA and CDR2 FQGNSA. The germline V and J ends were trimmed by 5 bases and 3 bases, with 14 bases remaining between them. The CDR3 has 14 amino acids. CDR3 nucleotide sequence: TGTGCCAGCAGCGACCTGGGGGATGGCTACGAGCAGTACTTC. Protein: CASSDLGDGYEQYF.

The chain recombines TRBV4-3 with TRBJ2-7, with 7 bases lining up with TRBD1. The CDR3 consists of 15 residues. In germline, CDR1 is LGHNA, CDR2 YSLEER. The ends lost 0 bases at V and 6 bases at J; junction bases unmatched: 8. CDR3 amino acids: CASSQDGTVTREQYF. In DNA form, the CDR3 reads TGCGCCAGCAGCCAAGATGGGACAGTTACGCGCGAGCAGTACTTC.

This clonotype came up a few times. The chain uses TRBV12-3 or TRBV12-4 and TRBJ2-7, with 7 bases identical to TRBD1. V lost 6 bases and J lost 3; bases outside the gene matches: 11. This CDR3 region has 15 residues. DNA for the CDR3: TGTGCCAGCAGCTCTTGGACAGGTTGGGGCTACGAGCAGTACTTC. Translated, it gives CASSSWTGWGYEQYF.

This clonotype was observed at least ten times. The chain carries TRBV5-6 and TRBJ2-2; no clear D gene. Trimming removed 1 base at V and 7 bases at J, with 5 bases between. The CDR3 extends over 12 amino acids. The germline CDR1 and CDR2 sequences are SGHDT and YYEEEE. The CDR3 protein is CASSLWDGELFF. In DNA form, the CDR3 reads TGTGCCAGCAGCTTGTGGGACGGGGAGCTGTTTTTT.

This clonotype appeared a few times. V and J are TRBV5-5 and TRBJ2-2; perhaps TRBD2 as D (7 bases). The V end lost 7 bases, the J end lost 0 bases, and 16 bases lay between the germline ends. Looked up from germline, CDR1 is SGHKS and CDR2 is YYEKEE (reference sequence). The CDR3 covers 16 residues. The CDR3 DNA reads TGTGCCAGCGTCCAGGAGGGGGGGACGAACACCGGGGAGCTGTTTTTT. It yields the protein CASVQEGGTNTGELFF.